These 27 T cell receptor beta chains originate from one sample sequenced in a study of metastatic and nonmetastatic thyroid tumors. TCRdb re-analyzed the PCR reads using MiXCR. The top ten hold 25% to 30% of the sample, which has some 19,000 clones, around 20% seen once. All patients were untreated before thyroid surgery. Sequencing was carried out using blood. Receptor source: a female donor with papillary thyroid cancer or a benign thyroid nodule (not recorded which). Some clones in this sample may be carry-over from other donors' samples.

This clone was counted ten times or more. CDR3 DNA sequence: TGTGCCAGCAGCCCCCGGGCCTTCGAGCCCACAGATACGCAGTATTTT. Its protein is CASSPRAFEPTDTQYF. The chain employs TRBV11-2 and TRBJ2-3; D is ambiguous. The germline V and J ends were trimmed by 5 bases and 2 bases, with 17 bases remaining between them. Germline V gene lookup returns CDR1 SGHAT and CDR2 FQNNGV. This CDR3 spans 16 amino acids. Using reference TRBV11-2 and TRBJ2-3 for the parts outside the CDR3, the full variable domain is EAGVAQSPRYKIIEKRQSVAFWCNPISGHATLYWYQQILGQGPKLLIQFQNNGVVDDSQLPKDRFSAERLKGVDSTLKIQPAKLEDSAVYLCASSPRAFEPTDTQYFGPGTRLTVL.

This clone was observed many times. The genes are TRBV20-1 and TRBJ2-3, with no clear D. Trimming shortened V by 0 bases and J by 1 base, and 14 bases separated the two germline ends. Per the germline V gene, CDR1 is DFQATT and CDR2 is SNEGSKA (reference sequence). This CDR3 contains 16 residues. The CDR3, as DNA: TGCAGTGCTAGAGATTCTGGGGTAGTCCGCACAGATACGCAGTATTTT. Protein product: CSARDSGVVRTDTQYF.

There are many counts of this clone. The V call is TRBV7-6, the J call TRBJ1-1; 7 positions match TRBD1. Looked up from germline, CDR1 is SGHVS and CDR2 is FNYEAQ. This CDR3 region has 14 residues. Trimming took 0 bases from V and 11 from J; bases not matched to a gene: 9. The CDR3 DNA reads TGTGCCAGCAGCTTAGCGCATAGGGGGCGCTCGGCTTTCTTT. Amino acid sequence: CASSLAHRGRSAFF.

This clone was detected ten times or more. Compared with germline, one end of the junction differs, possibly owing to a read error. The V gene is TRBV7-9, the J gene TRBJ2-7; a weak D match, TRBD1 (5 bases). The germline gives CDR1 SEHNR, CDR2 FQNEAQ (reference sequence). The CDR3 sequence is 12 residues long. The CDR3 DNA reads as TGTGCCAGCAGCTGGACACCGGGCCAAGAAAACTTC. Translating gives CASSWTPGQENF.

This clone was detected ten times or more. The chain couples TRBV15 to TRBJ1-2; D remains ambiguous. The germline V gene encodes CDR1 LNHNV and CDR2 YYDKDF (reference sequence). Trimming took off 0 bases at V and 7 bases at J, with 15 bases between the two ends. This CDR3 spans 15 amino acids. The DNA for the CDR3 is TGTGCCACCAGCAGAGATCAAGGGCCGGCGGCTGGCTACACCTTC. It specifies CATSRDQGPAAGYTF.

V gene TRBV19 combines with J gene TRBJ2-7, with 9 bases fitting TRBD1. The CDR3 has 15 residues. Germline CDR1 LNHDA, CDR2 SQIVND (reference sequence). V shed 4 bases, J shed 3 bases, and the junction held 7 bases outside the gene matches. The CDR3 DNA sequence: TGTGCCAGTAGTAATCCGGGACAGGGTCTCTACGAGCAGTACTTC. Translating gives CASSNPGQGLYEQYF.

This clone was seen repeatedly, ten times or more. CDR3 region: CASSDTVFGYTF. CDR3 bases: TGTGCCAGCAGCGATACAGTTTTCGGCTACACCTTC. The chain is built from TRBV3-1 and TRBJ1-2; D unclear. CDR3 length: 12 residues. Germline V gene sequence: CDR1 LGHDT, CDR2 YNNKEL (reference sequence). Trimming pared 5 bases from V and 8 bases from J, leaving 12 bases between.

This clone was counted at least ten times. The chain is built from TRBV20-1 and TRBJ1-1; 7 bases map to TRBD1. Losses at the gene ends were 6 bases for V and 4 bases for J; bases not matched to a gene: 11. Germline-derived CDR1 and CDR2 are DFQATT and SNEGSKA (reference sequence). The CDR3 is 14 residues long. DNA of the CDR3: TGCAGTGCCTACAAGGAGGGGGCAGGCACTGAAGCTTTCTTT. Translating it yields CSAYKEGAGTEAFF.

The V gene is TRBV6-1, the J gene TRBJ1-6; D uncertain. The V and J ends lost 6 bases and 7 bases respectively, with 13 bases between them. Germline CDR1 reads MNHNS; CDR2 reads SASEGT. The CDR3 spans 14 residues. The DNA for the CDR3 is TGTGCCAGCAGAGGGAATCTGGGGAATTCACCCCTCCACTTT. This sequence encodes CASRGNLGNSPLHF.

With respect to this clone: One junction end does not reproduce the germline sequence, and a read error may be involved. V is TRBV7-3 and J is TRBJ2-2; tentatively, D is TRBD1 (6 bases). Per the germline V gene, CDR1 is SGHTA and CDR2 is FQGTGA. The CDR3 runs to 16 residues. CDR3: CASSSGTRVDTVELFF. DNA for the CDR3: TGTGCCAGCAGCTCCGGGACACGGGTCGACACCGTGGAGCTGTTTTTT.

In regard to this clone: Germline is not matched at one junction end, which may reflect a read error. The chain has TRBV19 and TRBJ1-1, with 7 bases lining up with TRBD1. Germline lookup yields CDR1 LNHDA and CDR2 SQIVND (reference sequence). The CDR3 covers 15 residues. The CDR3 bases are TGTGTCAGTAGTTCGTGGACAGGCGGTACAGCTGAAGCTTTCTTT. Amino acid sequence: CVSSSWTGGTAEAFF.

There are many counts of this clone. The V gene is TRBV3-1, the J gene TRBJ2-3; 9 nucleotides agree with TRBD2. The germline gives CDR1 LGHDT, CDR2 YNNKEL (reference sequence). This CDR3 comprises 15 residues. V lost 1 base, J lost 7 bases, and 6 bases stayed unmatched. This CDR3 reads CASSQARSSGNTQYF. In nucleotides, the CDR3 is TGTGCCAGCAGCCAAGCCCGGTCTAGCGGGAATACGCAGTATTTT.

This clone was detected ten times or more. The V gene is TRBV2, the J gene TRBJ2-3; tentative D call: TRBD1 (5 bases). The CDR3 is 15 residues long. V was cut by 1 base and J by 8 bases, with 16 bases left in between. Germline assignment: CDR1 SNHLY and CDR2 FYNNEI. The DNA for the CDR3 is TGTGCCAGCAGTGAAGTGGGGCCCCGGTCCGGTACGCAGTATTTT. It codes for CASSEVGPRSGTQYF.

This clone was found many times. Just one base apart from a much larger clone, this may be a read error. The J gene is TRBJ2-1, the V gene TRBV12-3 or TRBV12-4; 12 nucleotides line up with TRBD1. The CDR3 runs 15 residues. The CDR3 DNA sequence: TGTGCCAGCAGTTCACCCGGGACAGGGGGCGATGAGCAGTCCTTC. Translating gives CASSSPGTGGDEQSF.

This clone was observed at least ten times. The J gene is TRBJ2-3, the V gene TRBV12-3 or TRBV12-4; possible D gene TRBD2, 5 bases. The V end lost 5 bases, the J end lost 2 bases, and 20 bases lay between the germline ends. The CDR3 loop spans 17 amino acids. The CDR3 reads CASSPSAAEPLTDTQYF. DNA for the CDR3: TGTGCCAGCAGTCCCTCCGCAGCGGAGCCCCTCACAGATACGCAGTATTTT.

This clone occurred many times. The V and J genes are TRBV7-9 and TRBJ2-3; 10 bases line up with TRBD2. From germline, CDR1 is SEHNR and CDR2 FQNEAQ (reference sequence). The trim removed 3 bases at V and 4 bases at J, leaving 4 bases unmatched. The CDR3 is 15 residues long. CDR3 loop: CASSFLAGAPDTQYF. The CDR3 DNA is TGTGCCAGCAGCTTCCTAGCGGGAGCGCCAGATACGCAGTATTTT.

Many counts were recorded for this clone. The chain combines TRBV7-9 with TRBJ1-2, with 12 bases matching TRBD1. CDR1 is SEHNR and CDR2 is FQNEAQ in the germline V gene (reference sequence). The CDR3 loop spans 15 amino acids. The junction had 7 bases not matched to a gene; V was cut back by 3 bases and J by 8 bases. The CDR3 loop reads CASSLGTGGAKGYTF. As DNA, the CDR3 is TGTGCCAGCAGCTTGGGGACAGGGGGCGCGAAAGGCTACACCTTC.

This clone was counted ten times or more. This CDR3 is CASSPGPADQDTQYF. The CDR3 DNA sequence: TGTGCCAGCAGTCCGGGTCCGGCAGACCAAGATACGCAGTATTTT. The genes are TRBV6-1 and TRBJ2-3; unclear D gene. Between the trimmed V and J ends, which lost 5 bases and 5 bases, there was a span of 17 bases. Germline V gives CDR1 MNHNS, CDR2 SASEGT. The CDR3 spans 15 residues.

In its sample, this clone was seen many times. The CDR3 sequence: CASSFGTTYEQYF. DNA for the CDR3: TGTGCCAGCAGCTTCGGCACCACCTACGAGCAGTACTTC. The chain carries TRBV7-9 and TRBJ2-7; D is uncertain. The CDR3 consists of 13 residues. The ends were cut back, 3 bases at V and 2 bases at J, with 8 bases in the middle. Looked up from germline, CDR1 is SEHNR and CDR2 is FQNEAQ (reference sequence).

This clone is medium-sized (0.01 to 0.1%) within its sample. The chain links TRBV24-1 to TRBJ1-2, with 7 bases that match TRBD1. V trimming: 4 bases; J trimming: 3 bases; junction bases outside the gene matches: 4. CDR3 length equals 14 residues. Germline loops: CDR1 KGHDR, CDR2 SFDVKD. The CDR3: CATSEGGQYYGYTF. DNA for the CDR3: TGTGCCACCAGTGAGGGGGGACAGTACTATGGCTACACCTTC.

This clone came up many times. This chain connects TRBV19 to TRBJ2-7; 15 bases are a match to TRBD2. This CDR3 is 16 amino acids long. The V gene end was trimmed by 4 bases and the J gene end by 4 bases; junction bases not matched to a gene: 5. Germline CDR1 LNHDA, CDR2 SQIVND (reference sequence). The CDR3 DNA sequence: TGTGCCAGTAGTAGGGGACTAGCGGGAGGAGGTTACGAGCAGTACTTC. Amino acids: CASSRGLAGGGYEQYF.

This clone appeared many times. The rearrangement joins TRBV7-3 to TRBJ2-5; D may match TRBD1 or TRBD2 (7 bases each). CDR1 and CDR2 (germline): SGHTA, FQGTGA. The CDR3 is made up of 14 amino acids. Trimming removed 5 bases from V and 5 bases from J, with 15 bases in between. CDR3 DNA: TGTGCCAGCAGCCAAGCAGGGGGAGGGGAGACCCAGTACTTC. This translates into CASSQAGGGETQYF.

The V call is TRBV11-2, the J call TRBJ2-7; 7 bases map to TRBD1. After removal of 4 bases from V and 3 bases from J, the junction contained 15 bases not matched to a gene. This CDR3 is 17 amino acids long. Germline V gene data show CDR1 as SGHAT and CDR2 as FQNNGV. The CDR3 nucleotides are TGTGCCAGCAGCTCCTTCCCGGTACAGGGGACCGACTACGAGCAGTACTTC. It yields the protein CASSSFPVQGTDYEQYF.

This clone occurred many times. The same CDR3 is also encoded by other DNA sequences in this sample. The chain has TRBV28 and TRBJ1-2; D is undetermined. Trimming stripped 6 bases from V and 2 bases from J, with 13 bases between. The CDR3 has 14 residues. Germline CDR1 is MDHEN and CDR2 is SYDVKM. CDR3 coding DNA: TGTGCCAGCAGCACTTCCGAGGGCAACTATGGCTACACCTTC. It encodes CASSTSEGNYGYTF.

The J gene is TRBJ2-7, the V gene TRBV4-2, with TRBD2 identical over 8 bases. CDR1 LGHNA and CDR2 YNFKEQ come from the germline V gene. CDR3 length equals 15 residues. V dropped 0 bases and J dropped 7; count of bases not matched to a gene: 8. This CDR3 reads CASSQESAGVEEQYF. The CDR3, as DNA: TGTGCCAGCAGCCAAGAGTCAGCGGGAGTTGAAGAGCAGTACTTC.

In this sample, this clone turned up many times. CDR3 loop: CASSLATGTMGTDTQYF. The CDR3 DNA is TGCGCCAGCAGCTTGGCCACCGGGACTATGGGCACAGATACGCAGTATTTT. The chain links TRBV5-1 to TRBJ2-3; TRBD2 aligns across 7 bases. CDR1 and CDR2 (germline): SGHRS, YFSETQ. This CDR3 contains 17 residues. Trimming removed 0 bases from V and 1 base from J; junction bases left unmatched: 8.

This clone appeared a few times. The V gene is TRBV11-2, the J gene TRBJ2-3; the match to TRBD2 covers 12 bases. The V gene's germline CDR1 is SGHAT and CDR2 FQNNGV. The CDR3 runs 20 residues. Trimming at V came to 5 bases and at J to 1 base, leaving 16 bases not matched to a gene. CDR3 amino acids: CASSVMILAGGASGTDTQYF. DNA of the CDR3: TGTGCCAGCAGCGTTATGATACTAGCGGGGGGCGCCTCTGGCACAGATACGCAGTATTTT.